This TCR beta chain emerged from a study of blood T cells in healthy people across ages. For the second PCR, which ran for about 7 to 11 cycles, a sample-barcoded 5' primer and a J-beta primer mix were used. TCRdb re-derived calls from the 5' RACE reads in MiXCR, one entry per CDR3 protein. The data contain hundreds of thousands of distinct CDR3 sequences, roughly 32% of them singletons. This clonotype appeared many times. The CDR3 length is 15 residues. V was trimmed by 4 bases and J by 4 bases, leaving 15 bases between them. Germline assignment: CDR1 SGHRS and CDR2 YFSETQ. Material: blood. V gene TRBV5-1 combines with J gene TRBJ2-1, with a possible D match to TRBD2 (5 bases). This TCR was recovered from a woman older than 75 in good health. The chain's CDR3 is CASSVDGWEYNEQFF. Written as DNA, the CDR3 is TGCGCCAGCAGCGTGGACGGGTGGGAGTACAATGAGCAGTTCTTC. Filled out from reference TRBV5-1 and TRBJ2-1, the complete variable domain reads KAGVTQTPRYLIKTRGQQVTLSCSPISGHRSVSWYQQTPGQGLQFLFEYFSETQRNKGNFPGRFSGRQFSNSRSEMNVSTLELGDSALYLCASSVDGWEYNEQFFGPGTRLTVL.